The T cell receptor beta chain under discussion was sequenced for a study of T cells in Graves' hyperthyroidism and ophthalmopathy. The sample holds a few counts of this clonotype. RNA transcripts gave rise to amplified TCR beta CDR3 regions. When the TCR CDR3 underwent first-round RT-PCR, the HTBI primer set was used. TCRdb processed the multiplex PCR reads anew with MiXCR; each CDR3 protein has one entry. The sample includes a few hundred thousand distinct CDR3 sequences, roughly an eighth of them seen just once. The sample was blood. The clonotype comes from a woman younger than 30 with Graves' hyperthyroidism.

CDR3 in amino acids: CASSLRAQASSYNEQFF. The CDR3 region has the DNA TGTGCCAGCAGTTTACGGGCACAGGCAAGCTCCTACAATGAGCAGTTCTTC. This chain joins TRBV12-3 or TRBV12-4 and TRBJ2-1, with D possibly TRBD1 on 5 matching bases. The CDR3 length is 17 residues. The germline V and J ends were trimmed by 2 bases and 0 bases, with 14 bases remaining between them.